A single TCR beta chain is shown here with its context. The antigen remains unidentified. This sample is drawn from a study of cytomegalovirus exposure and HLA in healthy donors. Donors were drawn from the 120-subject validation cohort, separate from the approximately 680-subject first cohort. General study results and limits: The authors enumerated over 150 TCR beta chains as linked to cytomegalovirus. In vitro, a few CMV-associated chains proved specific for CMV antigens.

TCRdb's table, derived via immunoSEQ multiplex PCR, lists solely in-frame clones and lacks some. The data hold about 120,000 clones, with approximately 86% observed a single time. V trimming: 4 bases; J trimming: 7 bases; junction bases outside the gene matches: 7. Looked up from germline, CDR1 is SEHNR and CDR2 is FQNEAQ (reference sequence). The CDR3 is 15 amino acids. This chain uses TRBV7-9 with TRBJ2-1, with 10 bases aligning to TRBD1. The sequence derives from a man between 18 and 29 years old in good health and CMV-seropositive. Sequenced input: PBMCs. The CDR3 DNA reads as TGTGCCAGCAGCTGGACAGGGGGAACTTCGAATGAGCAGTTCTTC. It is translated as CASSWTGGTSNEQFF.